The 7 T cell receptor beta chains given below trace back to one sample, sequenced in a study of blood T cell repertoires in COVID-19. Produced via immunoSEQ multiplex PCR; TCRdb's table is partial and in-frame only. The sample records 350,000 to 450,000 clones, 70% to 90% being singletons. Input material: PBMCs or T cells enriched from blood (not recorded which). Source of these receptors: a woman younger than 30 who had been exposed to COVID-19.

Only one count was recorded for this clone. The CDR3 spells CSLALAGNPRETQYF. DNA for the CDR3: TGCAGTCTGGCACTAGCGGGCAACCCTAGGGAGACCCAGTACTTC. This chain connects TRBV29-1 to TRBJ2-5, with TRBD2 matching over 9 bases. This CDR3 comprises 15 residues. CDR1 is SQVTM and CDR2 is ANQGSEA in the germline V gene.

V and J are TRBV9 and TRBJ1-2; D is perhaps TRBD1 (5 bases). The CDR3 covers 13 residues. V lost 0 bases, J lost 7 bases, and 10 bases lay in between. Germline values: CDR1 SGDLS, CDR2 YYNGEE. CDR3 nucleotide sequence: TGTGCCAGCAGCGTAGTAGCGGGGGTTGGCTACACCTTC. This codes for CASSVVAGVGYTF.

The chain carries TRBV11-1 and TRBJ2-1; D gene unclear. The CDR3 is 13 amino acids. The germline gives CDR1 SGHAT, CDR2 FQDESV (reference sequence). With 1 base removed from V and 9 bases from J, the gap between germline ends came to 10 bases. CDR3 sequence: CASSLVLSREQFF. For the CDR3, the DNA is TGTGCCAGCAGCTTAGTCCTCAGTCGTGAGCAGTTCTTC.

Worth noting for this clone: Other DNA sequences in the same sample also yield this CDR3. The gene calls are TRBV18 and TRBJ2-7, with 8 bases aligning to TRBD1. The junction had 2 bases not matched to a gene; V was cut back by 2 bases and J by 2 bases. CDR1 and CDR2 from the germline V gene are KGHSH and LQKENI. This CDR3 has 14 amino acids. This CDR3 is CASSPRQGTYEQYF. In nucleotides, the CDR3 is TGTGCCAGCTCACCAAGACAGGGGACCTACGAGCAGTACTTC.

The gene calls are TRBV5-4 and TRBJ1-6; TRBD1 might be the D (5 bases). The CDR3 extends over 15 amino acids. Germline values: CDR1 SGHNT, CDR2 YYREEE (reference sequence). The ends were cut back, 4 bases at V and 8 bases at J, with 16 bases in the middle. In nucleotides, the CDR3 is TGTGCCAGCAGCGTCCGGGACGGGAGGGATTCACCCCTCCACTTT. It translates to CASSVRDGRDSPLHF.

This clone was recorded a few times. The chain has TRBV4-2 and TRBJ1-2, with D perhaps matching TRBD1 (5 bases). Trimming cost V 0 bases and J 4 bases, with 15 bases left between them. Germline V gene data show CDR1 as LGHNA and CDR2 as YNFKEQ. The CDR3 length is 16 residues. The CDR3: CASSQDPTGSTYGYTF. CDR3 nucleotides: TGTGCCAGCAGCCAAGACCCCACAGGTTCCACCTATGGCTACACCTTC.

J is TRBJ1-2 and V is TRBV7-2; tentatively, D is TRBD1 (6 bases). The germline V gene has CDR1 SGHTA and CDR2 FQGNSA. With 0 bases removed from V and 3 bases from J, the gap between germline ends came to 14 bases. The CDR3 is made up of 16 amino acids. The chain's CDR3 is CASSLAGQGRDYGYTF. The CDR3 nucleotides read TGTGCCAGCAGCTTAGCGGGCCAGGGGCGCGACTATGGCTACACCTTC.